The clone carrying this TCR beta chain has just a few counts. Other DNA sequences in this specimen translate into the identical CDR3. The data derive from a study of blood T cell repertoires in COVID-19. On the study more broadly: The United States, Italy and Spain provided the acute and convalescent COVID-19 samples. T cells, B-cell-depleted T cells, or PBMCs provided the cDNA or gDNA that served as material.

V was pared by 5 bases and J by 0 bases, with 4 bases between. Germline V gives CDR1 SGHTA, CDR2 FQGNSA. This CDR3 has 12 amino acids. Authors' data handling: Reference gene primer amplification gave nucleated cell count estimates. The table came from immunoSEQ multiplex PCR; TCRdb's copy has only in-frame clones and leaves some out. V, J and clone size reflect that table, while D and trimming were determined from the DNA. Of about 150,000 clones listed, 85% were seen once; the top ten hold 2.6%. This TCR was recovered from a human donor with acute or convalescent COVID-19. The donor label of this sample is uncertain. The V and J genes are TRBV7-2 and TRBJ2-5; no clear D gene. The sequencing sample was made of peripheral blood. DNA for the CDR3: TGTGCCAGCAGCCCGTACCAAGAGACCCAGTACTTC. Amino acid sequence: CASSPYQETQYF.